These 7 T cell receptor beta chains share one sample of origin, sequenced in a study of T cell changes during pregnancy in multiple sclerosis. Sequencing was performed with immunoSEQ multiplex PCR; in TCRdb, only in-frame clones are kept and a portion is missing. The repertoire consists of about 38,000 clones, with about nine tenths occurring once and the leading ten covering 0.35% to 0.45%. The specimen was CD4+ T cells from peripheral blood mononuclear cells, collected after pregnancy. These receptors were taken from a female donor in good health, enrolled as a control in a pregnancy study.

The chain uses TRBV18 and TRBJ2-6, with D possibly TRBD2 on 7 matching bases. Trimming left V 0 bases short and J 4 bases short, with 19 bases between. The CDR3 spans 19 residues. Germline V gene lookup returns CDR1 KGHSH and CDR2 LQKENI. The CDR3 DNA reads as TGTGCCAGCTCACCACCGACGGGGGGCGGATCTGGGGGGGCCAACGTCCTGACTTTC. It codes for CASSPPTGGGSGGANVLTF. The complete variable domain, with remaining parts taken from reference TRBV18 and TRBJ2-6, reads NAGVMQNPRHLVRRRGQEARLRCSPMKGHSHVYWYRQLPEEGLKFMVYLQKENIIDESGMPKERFSAEFPKEGPSILRIQQVVRGDSAAYFCASSPPTGGGSGGANVLTFGAGSRLTVL.

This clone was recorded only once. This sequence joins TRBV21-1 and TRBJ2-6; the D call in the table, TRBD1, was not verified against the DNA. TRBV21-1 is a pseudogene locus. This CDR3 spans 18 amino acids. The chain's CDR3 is CASSKGIGGRAGANVLTF. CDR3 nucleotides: TGTGCCAGCAGCAAAGGGATAGGGGGACGAGCTGGGGCCAACGTCCTGACTTTC.

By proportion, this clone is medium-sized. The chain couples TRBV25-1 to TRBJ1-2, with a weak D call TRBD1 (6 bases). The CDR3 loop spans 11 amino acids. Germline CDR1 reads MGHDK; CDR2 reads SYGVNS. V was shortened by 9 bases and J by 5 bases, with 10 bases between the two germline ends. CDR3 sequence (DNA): TGTGCCAGTTCTAGGGGGTATGGCTACACCTTC. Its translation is CASSRGYGYTF.

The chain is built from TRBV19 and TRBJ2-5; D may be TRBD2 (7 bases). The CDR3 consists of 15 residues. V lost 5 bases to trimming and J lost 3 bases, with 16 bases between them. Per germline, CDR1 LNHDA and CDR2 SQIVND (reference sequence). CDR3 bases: TGTGCCAGTAGTGGGGCGGGGGCCGCCGAAGAGACCCAGTACTTC. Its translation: CASSGAGAAEETQYF. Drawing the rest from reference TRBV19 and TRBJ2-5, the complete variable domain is DGGITQSPKYLFRKEGQNVTLSCEQNLNHDAMYWYRQDPGQGLRLIYYSQIVNDFQKGDIAEGYSVSREKKESFPLTVTSAQKNPTAFYLCASSGAGAAEETQYFGPGTRLLVL.

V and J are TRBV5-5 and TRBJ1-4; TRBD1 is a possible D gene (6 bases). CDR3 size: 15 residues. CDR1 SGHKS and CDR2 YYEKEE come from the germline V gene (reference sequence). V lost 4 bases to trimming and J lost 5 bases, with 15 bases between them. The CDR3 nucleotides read TGTGCCAGCAGCCGTTCGACAGGCCCGAATGAAAAACTGTTTTTT. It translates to CASSRSTGPNEKLFF.

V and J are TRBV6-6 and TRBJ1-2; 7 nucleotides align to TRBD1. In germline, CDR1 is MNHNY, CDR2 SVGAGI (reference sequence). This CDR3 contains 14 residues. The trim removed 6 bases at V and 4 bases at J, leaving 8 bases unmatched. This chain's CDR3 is CASRGTEKIYGYTF. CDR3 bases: TGTGCCAGCAGGGGGACAGAAAAAATCTATGGCTACACCTTC.

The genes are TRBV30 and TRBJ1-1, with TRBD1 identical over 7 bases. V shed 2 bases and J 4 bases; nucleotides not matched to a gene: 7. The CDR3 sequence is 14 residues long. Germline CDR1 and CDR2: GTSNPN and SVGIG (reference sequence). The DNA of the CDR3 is TGTGCCTGGAGTCGCGACAGGGTTCTCACTGAAGCTTTCTTT. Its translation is CAWSRDRVLTEAFF.